Below, 20 T cell receptor beta chains from the same sample are listed, as sequenced in a study of OX40 agonist ivuxolimab in advanced cancers. Measured with immunoSEQ multiplex PCR; TCRdb has only the in-frame clones, and not every one. The table records about 62,000 clones, more than 85% of them present only once. The sequenced sample was CD4+ or CD8+ T cells sorted from blood, obtained in a trial of the OX40 agonist ivuxolimab. These receptor sequences come from an adult with an advanced solid tumor such as melanoma, head and neck, liver or kidney cancer.

The rearrangement uses TRBV5-8 and TRBJ2-1, with D unresolved. V lost 4 bases to trimming and J lost 2 bases, with 19 bases between them. This CDR3 has 17 amino acids. The germline CDR1 and CDR2 sequences are SGHTS and YDEGEE. The CDR3 region has the DNA TGTGCCAGCAGCCCACTCGCCTGGGAAACGCCCTACAATGAGCAGTTCTTC. Translated: CASSPLAWETPYNEQFF.

The chain is built from TRBV4-1 and TRBJ2-7; D is perhaps TRBD2 (6 bases). Trimming shortened V by 4 bases and J by 3 bases, and 16 bases separated the two germline ends. CDR1 and CDR2 (germline): MGHRA, YSYEKL. The CDR3 covers 15 residues. The DNA of the CDR3 is TGCGCCAGCAGCCGGAAGCCGGGACTCAACTACGAGCAGTACTTC. It is translated as CASSRKPGLNYEQYF.

This clone is labeled as medium-sized. The genes are TRBV5-4 and TRBJ2-7; D unresolved. Germline-derived CDR1 and CDR2 are SGHNT and YYREEE (reference sequence). V was trimmed by 4 bases and J by 2 bases, leaving 10 bases between them. CDR3 size: 13 residues. CDR3: CASSPGPTYEQYF. The CDR3 DNA is TGTGCCAGCAGCCCTGGGCCTACCTACGAGCAGTACTTC.

CDR3 DNA sequence: TGCGCCAGCAGCCAAGACAGGGCAGATGGCGAGCAGTACTTC. Encoded protein: CASSQDRADGEQYF. The chain recombines TRBV4-3 with TRBJ2-7; D is perhaps TRBD1 (5 bases). Germline CDR1 is LGHNA and CDR2 is YSLEER. This CDR3 is 14 amino acids long. Between the trimmed V and J ends, which lost 0 bases and 6 bases, there was a span of 12 bases.

The chain is built from TRBV4-3 and TRBJ2-1, with TRBD2 as a possible D gene (5 bases). The length of the CDR3 is 16 residues. The V end was cut by 0 bases, the J end by 1 base, with 10 bases between. CDR1 and CDR2 (germline): LGHNA, YSLEER. The DNA of the CDR3 is TGCGCCAGCAGCCAAGATAGACGGACTTCCTACAATGAGCAGTTCTTC. Amino acid sequence: CASSQDRRTSYNEQFF.

V is TRBV14 and J is TRBJ2-7; 7 bases line up with TRBD1. This CDR3 is built from 16 residues. V lost 1 base to trimming and J lost 2 bases; unmatched junction nucleotides: 8. Germline CDR1 is SGHDN and CDR2 is FVKESK. This CDR3 is CASSQVDRASPYEQYF. The CDR3 DNA reads TGTGCCAGCAGCCAAGTCGACAGGGCGAGCCCCTACGAGCAGTACTTC.

V is TRBV2 and J is TRBJ1-5; a possible D gene is TRBD1 (6 bases). Germline assignment: CDR1 SNHLY and CDR2 FYNNEI. V lost 3 bases, J lost 6 bases, and 12 bases lay in between. The CDR3 consists of 14 residues. CDR3 nucleotides: TGTGCCAGCAGTGAGGCCAGGGGACCTCAGCCCCAGCATTTT. Translated: CASSEARGPQPQHF. The full variable domain, its missing parts supplied by reference TRBV2 and TRBJ1-5, is EPEVTQTPSHQVTQMGQEVILRCVPISNHLYFYWYRQILGQKVEFLVSFYNNEISEKSEIFDDQFSVERPDGSNFTLKIRSTKLEDSAMYFCASSEARGPQPQHFGDGTRLSIL.

The rearrangement joins TRBV5-1 to TRBJ2-7; a weak D match, TRBD1 (5 bases). This CDR3 has 15 amino acids. Per the germline V gene, CDR1 is SGHRS and CDR2 is YFSETQ. Trimming shortened V by 0 bases and J by 5 bases, and 15 bases separated the two germline ends. CDR3 nucleotide sequence: TGCGCCAGCAGCTTGGCTAAGGGGTGGATGGACGAGCAGTACTTC. Its protein product is CASSLAKGWMDEQYF.

The chain combines TRBV7-6 with TRBJ2-5, with D possibly being TRBD1 or TRBD2 (6 bases each). The CDR3 sequence is 16 residues long. V dropped 2 bases and J dropped 5 bases, with 18 bases sitting between them. CDR1 SGHVS and CDR2 FNYEAQ come from the germline V gene. CDR3 in amino acids: CASSLTGAGARETQYF. CDR3 bases: TGTGCCAGCAGCTTAACGGGGGCCGGTGCAAGGGAGACCCAGTACTTC.

The CDR3 loop reads CASSPAGGPIDTQYF. CDR3 in DNA: TGTGCCAGCAGCCCCGCGGGAGGGCCCATAGATACGCAGTATTTT. The V gene is TRBV7-3, the J gene TRBJ2-3; 9 positions match TRBD2. V trimming: 5 bases; J trimming: 5 bases; junction bases outside the gene matches: 8. The CDR3 extends over 15 amino acids. The germline gives CDR1 SGHTA, CDR2 FQGTGA. Using reference TRBV7-3 and TRBJ2-3 for the parts outside the CDR3, the full variable domain is GAGVSQTPSNKVTEKGKYVELRCDPISGHTALYWYRQSLGQGPEFLIYFQGTGAADDSGLPNDRFFAVRPEGSVSTLKIQRTERGDSAVYLCASSPAGGPIDTQYFGPGTRLTVL.

V is TRBV27 and J is TRBJ2-7; 8 bases map to TRBD1. The V and J ends lost 5 bases and 5 bases, in that order; junction bases with no gene match: 11. CDR3 length equals 15 residues. CDR1 is MNHEY, CDR2 SMNVEV, per germline (reference sequence). The chain's CDR3 is CASSTFQGAPHEQYF. Written as DNA, the CDR3 is TGTGCCAGCAGTACTTTCCAGGGGGCCCCGCACGAGCAGTACTTC.

A single count supports this clone. V and J are TRBV10-2 and TRBJ1-5, with a weak D call TRBD1 (6 bases). V was trimmed by 3 bases and J by 0 bases, leaving 15 bases between them. This CDR3 spans 17 amino acids. CDR1 is WSHSY and CDR2 is SAAADI in the germline V gene. CDR3 residues: CASSDQQGDYSNQPQHF. CDR3 DNA sequence: TGCGCCAGCAGTGACCAACAGGGCGATTATAGCAATCAGCCCCAGCATTTT.

The chain couples TRBV29-1 to TRBJ1-1; TRBD1 agrees at 7 bases. CDR1 and CDR2 (germline): SQVTM, ANQGSEA. V lost 3 bases, J lost 0 bases, and 1 base stayed unmatched. The CDR3 has 13 amino acids. The chain's CDR3 is CSVDGTVNTEAFF. The CDR3 region has the DNA TGCAGCGTTGACGGGACAGTGAACACTGAAGCTTTCTTT.

This chain connects TRBV19 to TRBJ2-7; no reliable D call. The CDR3 has 15 residues. The V end was cut by 3 bases, the J end by 4 bases, with 16 bases between. Germline values: CDR1 LNHDA, CDR2 SQIVND (reference sequence). CDR3 in amino acids: CASSMALGSFYEQYF. For the CDR3, the DNA is TGTGCCAGTAGTATGGCCCTGGGCAGTTTTTACGAGCAGTACTTC.

The chain links TRBV18 to TRBJ1-1; D may be TRBD1 (5 bases). Trimming pared 0 bases from V and 3 bases from J, leaving 5 bases between. Germline lookup yields CDR1 KGHSH and CDR2 LQKENI. This CDR3 has 13 amino acids. The CDR3 protein is CASSPPGDTEAFF. The CDR3 DNA is TGTGCCAGCTCACCACCAGGGGACACTGAAGCTTTCTTT.

This chain joins TRBV7-2 and TRBJ2-3; 9 nucleotides align to TRBD2. Germline CDR1 is SGHTA and CDR2 is FQGNSA. CDR3 length: 16 residues. V gave up 7 bases and J gave up 2 bases; unmatched junction bases: 10. DNA for the CDR3: TGTGCCAGCATCTTGGGAGCGGGGGGAATCACAGATACGCAGTATTTT. This codes for CASILGAGGITDTQYF.

The V call is TRBV6-1, the J call TRBJ2-7; TRBD2 matches 13 bases. The CDR3 length is 15 residues. CDR1 and CDR2 (germline): MNHNS, SASEGT. V shed 2 bases and J 4 bases; nucleotides not matched to a gene: 2. The DNA of the CDR3 is TGTGCCAGCAGTGAAAGACTAGCGGGGGGTTACGAGCAGTACTTC. This encodes CASSERLAGGYEQYF.

The table lists this clone with a count of one. The chain couples TRBV7-6 to TRBJ2-7, with D possibly being TRBD1 (5 bases). The germline V gene has CDR1 SGHVS and CDR2 FNYEAQ. V was cut by 1 base and J by 1 base, with 11 bases left in between. The length of the CDR3 is 15 residues. CDR3 sequence: CASSLGRQGSYEQYF. As DNA, the CDR3 is TGTGCCAGCAGCTTAGGACGGCAGGGATCCTACGAGCAGTACTTC.

The J gene is TRBJ2-7, the V gene TRBV5-1, with D possibly TRBD2 on 6 matching bases. Trimming pared 4 bases from V and 4 bases from J, leaving 12 bases between. Germline V gives CDR1 SGHRS, CDR2 YFSETQ. CDR3 length: 13 residues. CDR3 sequence: CASSIGTQYEQYF. The CDR3 DNA sequence: TGCGCCAGCAGCATCGGGACTCAGTACGAGCAGTACTTC.

This chain joins TRBV4-3 and TRBJ1-3; D is unresolved. V was clipped by 1 base and J by 4 bases, with 5 bases between them. Germline V lookup: CDR1 LGHNA, CDR2 YSLEER. The CDR3 covers 13 residues. CDR3 nucleotides: TGCGCCAGCAGCCAAGTTGAAGGAAACACCATATATTTT. Translated, it gives CASSQVEGNTIYF.